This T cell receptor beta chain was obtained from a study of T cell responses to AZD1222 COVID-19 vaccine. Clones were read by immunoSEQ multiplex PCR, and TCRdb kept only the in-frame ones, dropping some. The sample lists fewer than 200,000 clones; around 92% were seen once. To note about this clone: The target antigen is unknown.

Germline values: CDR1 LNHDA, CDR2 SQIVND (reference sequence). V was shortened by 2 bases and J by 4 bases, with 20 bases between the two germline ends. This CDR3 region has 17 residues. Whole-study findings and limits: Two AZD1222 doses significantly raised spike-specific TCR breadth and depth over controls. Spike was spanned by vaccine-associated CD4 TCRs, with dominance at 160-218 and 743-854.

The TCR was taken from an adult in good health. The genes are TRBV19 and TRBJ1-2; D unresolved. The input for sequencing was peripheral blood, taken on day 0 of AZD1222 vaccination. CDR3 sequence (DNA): TGTGCCAGTAGTATACCCGCCAGGAGGAGAAGAGGCTATGGCTACACCTTC. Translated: CASSIPARRRRGYGYTF. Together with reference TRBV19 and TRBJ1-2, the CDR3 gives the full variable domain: DGGITQSPKYLFRKEGQNVTLSCEQNLNHDAMYWYRQDPGQGLRLIYYSQIVNDFQKGDIAEGYSVSREKKESFPLTVTSAQKNPTAFYLCASSIPARRRRGYGYTFGSGTRLTVV.